The 17 T cell receptor beta chains below were found in one sample sequenced in a study of blood T cell repertoires in COVID-19. Clones were sequenced by immunoSEQ multiplex PCR, and TCRdb holds only the in-frame ones, with some missing. Of some 74,000 clones detected, around 78% appear once; the ten largest clones hold approximately 18%. Sequencing used peripheral blood. These receptors all stem from a woman older than 75 with acute or convalescent COVID-19.

This rearrangement joins TRBV25-1 to TRBJ1-1; maybe TRBD1 (5 bases). V shed 3 bases and J shed 11 bases, with 13 bases lying between them. This CDR3 is 12 amino acids long. Germline V lookup: CDR1 MGHDK, CDR2 SYGVNS. Here the CDR3 reads CASSDKGWAAFF. Written as DNA, the CDR3 is TGTGCCAGCAGTGATAAGGGGTGGGCGGCTTTCTTT.

The rearrangement links TRBV11-1 to TRBJ2-1; 8 nucleotides match TRBD1. Trimming removed 6 bases from V and 6 bases from J; junction bases left unmatched: 4. The CDR3 runs to 13 residues. The germline V gene has CDR1 SGHAT and CDR2 FQDESV (reference sequence). CDR3 nucleotides: TGTGCCAGCAGTATGGACAGGGCCAATGAGCAGTTCTTC. It encodes CASSMDRANEQFF.

This clone has just a few counts. The genes are TRBV9 and TRBJ1-4; D is perhaps TRBD1 (5 bases). The V gene's germline CDR1 is SGDLS and CDR2 YYNGEE. The CDR3 runs to 15 residues. The V end lost 4 bases, the J end lost 5 bases, and 15 bases lay between the germline ends. CDR3: CASSSGGGPNEKLFF. CDR3 nucleotides: TGTGCCAGCAGCTCCGGGGGAGGTCCCAATGAAAAACTGTTTTTT.

The chain joins TRBV11-2 to TRBJ2-7; 11 bases fit TRBD1. The length of the CDR3 is 13 residues. Germline values: CDR1 SGHAT, CDR2 FQNNGV. With 8 bases clipped from V and 0 bases from J, the junction kept 0 bases outside the gene matches. In DNA form, the CDR3 reads TGTGCCAGCGGGACAGGGGGCTCCTACGAGCAGTACTTC. It encodes CASGTGGSYEQYF. The whole variable domain, filled in from reference TRBV11-2 and TRBJ2-7, reads EAGVAQSPRYKIIEKRQSVAFWCNPISGHATLYWYQQILGQGPKLLIQFQNNGVVDDSQLPKDRFSAERLKGVDSTLKIQPAKLEDSAVYLCASGTGGSYEQYFGPGTRLTVT.

The chain joins TRBV9 to TRBJ1-6; TRBD1 aligns across 10 bases. CDR1 is SGDLS and CDR2 is YYNGEE in the germline V gene. This CDR3 comprises 16 residues. V dropped 3 bases and J dropped 0; count of bases not matched to a gene: 0. The CDR3 here is CASSGQGASYNSPLHF. Here the CDR3 DNA reads TGTGCCAGCAGCGGACAGGGGGCCTCCTATAATTCACCCCTCCACTTT.

V is TRBV7-2 and J is TRBJ1-1, with 8 bases aligning to TRBD1. Germline CDR1 SGHTA, CDR2 FQGNSA. This CDR3 has 15 residues. Losses at the gene ends were 1 base for V and 3 bases for J; bases not matched to a gene: 4. In DNA form, the CDR3 reads TGTGCCAGCAGCTTAGGACAGGGGCGACACACTGAAGCTTTCTTT. Protein product: CASSLGQGRHTEAFF. Based on the CDR3 plus reference TRBV7-2 and TRBJ1-1, the full variable domain is GAGVSQSPSNKVTEKGKDVELRCDPISGHTALYWYRQSLGQGLEFLIYFQGNSAPDKSGLPSDRFSAERTGGSVSTLTIQRTQQEDSAVYLCASSLGQGRHTEAFFGQGTRLTVV.

The chain carries TRBV7-9 and TRBJ1-2; D not resolved. The CDR3 has 14 residues. V shed 4 bases and J shed 8 bases, with 17 bases lying between them. CDR1 and CDR2 (germline): SEHNR, FQNEAQ (reference sequence). The CDR3, as DNA: TGTGCCAGCAGCTCGAGCGCTACATTCAGCGGCTACACCTTC. This sequence encodes CASSSSATFSGYTF.

This clone turned up a few times. This sequence joins TRBV5-1 and TRBJ1-1; 9 bases map to TRBD1. With V trimmed by 4 bases and J by 2 bases, 9 bases remained unmatched. The CDR3 totals 16 residues. Germline V lookup: CDR1 SGHRS, CDR2 YFSETQ. The CDR3 DNA is TGCGCCAGCAGCACGGAAGGGACAGGGATTAACACTGAAGCTTTCTTT. Amino acids: CASSTEGTGINTEAFF.

This clone is labeled as medium-sized (0.01 to 0.1%). This chain joins TRBV5-4 and TRBJ1-6; 7 nucleotides agree with TRBD1. The CDR3 runs to 13 residues. V lost 7 bases and J lost 7; bases outside the gene matches: 5. Germline CDR1 and CDR2: SGHNT and YYREEE (reference sequence). Here the CDR3 reads CASAGQMNSPLHF. In nucleotides, the CDR3 is TGTGCCAGCGCGGGACAGATGAATTCACCCCTCCACTTT.

This clone was observed a handful of times. The genes are TRBV7-6 and TRBJ1-3; TRBD1 matches at 7 bases. This CDR3 has 18 amino acids. V dropped 0 bases and J dropped 2; count of bases not matched to a gene: 10. The V gene's germline CDR1 is SGHVS and CDR2 FNYEAQ. This chain's CDR3 is CASSLAANRGTTGNTIYF. DNA of the CDR3: TGTGCCAGCAGCTTAGCCGCGAACAGGGGAACTACTGGAAACACCATATATTTT.

The rearrangement uses TRBV2 and TRBJ1-2, with TRBD1 identical over 10 bases. The CDR3 is made up of 13 amino acids. The ends lost 11 bases at V and 7 bases at J; junction bases unmatched: 10. CDR1 and CDR2 from the germline V gene are SNHLY and FYNNEI. CDR3 in DNA: TGTGCCCGGACCGGGACAGGGGAGATTGGCTACACCTTC. This encodes CARTGTGEIGYTF. The full variable domain, in which reference TRBV2 and TRBJ1-2 provide the parts outside the CDR3, is EPEVTQTPSHQVTQMGQEVILRCVPISNHLYFYWYRQILGQKVEFLVSFYNNEISEKSEIFDDQFSVERPDGSNFTLKIRSTKLEDSAMYFCARTGTGEIGYTFGSGTRLTVV.

This chain uses TRBV19 with TRBJ1-1, with 7 positions matching TRBD1. In germline, CDR1 is LNHDA, CDR2 SQIVND (reference sequence). The CDR3 extends over 15 amino acids. V was pared by 5 bases and J by 1 base, with 7 bases of the junction left unmatched. Here the CDR3 reads CASSFGTVKNTEAFF. The CDR3 nucleotides read TGTGCCAGTAGTTTTGGGACAGTGAAGAACACTGAAGCTTTCTTT.

Concerning this clone: At one boundary the junction diverges from the germline segment, which might be a read error. The V and J genes are TRBV9 and TRBJ2-2; a possible D gene is TRBD1 (6 bases). Per the germline V gene, CDR1 is SGDLS and CDR2 is YYNGEE. The CDR3 length is 15 residues. The CDR3 sequence: CASKNQRGNAGELFF. CDR3 DNA: TGTGCCAGCAAAAATCAGAGGGGGAACGCCGGGGAGCTGTTTTTT.

The chain has TRBV6-6 and TRBJ2-1, with a tentative D call TRBD1 (6 bases). This CDR3 has 15 residues. Trimming removed 2 bases at V and 4 bases at J, with 12 bases between. Looked up from germline, CDR1 is MNHNY and CDR2 is SVGAGI (reference sequence). The CDR3 DNA is TGTGCCAGCAGTTACCCGGGACAAAATTACAATGAGCAGTTCTTC. This sequence encodes CASSYPGQNYNEQFF.

The rearrangement uses TRBV6-6 and TRBJ1-1; 8 nucleotides align to TRBD1. This CDR3 contains 17 residues. CDR1 MNHNY and CDR2 SVGAGI come from the germline V gene (reference sequence). Trimming cost V 5 bases and J 0 bases; bases outside gene matches: 11. The CDR3 nucleotides read TGTGCCAGCAGTCGGGTTTCCAGGGGGCTAATGAACACTGAAGCTTTCTTT. Translated: CASSRVSRGLMNTEAFF.

V usage is TRBV5-1 and J usage is TRBJ2-1; a weak D match, TRBD2 (5 bases). V gave up 1 base and J gave up 2 bases, with 16 bases separating them. The CDR3 spans 17 residues. Germline CDR1 and CDR2: SGHRS and YFSETQ. The CDR3 loop is CASSLSPLADAYNEQFF. The CDR3 DNA is TGCGCCAGCAGCTTGTCGCCCCTAGCAGACGCCTACAATGAGCAGTTCTTC. Together with reference TRBV5-1 and TRBJ2-1, the CDR3 gives the full variable domain: KAGVTQTPRYLIKTRGQQVTLSCSPISGHRSVSWYQQTPGQGLQFLFEYFSETQRNKGNFPGRFSGRQFSNSRSEMNVSTLELGDSALYLCASSLSPLADAYNEQFFGPGTRLTVL.

This sequence joins TRBV3-1 (or the pseudogene TRBV3-2) and TRBJ2-2, with a tentative D call TRBD2 (6 bases). V gave up 1 base and J gave up 4 bases, with 10 bases separating them. Per the germline V gene, CDR1 is LGHDT and CDR2 is YNNKEL (reference sequence). The CDR3 totals 15 residues. CDR3 bases: TGTGCCAGCAGCCAAGCGACAGCGGGCACCGGGGAGCTGTTTTTT. Its translation is CASSQATAGTGELFF.